This record concerns one TCR beta chain sequence. Germline V gives CDR1 MNHEY, CDR2 SMNVEV (reference sequence). This CDR3 comprises 13 residues. Between the trimmed V and J ends, which lost 6 bases and 2 bases, there was a span of 8 bases. These data come from a study of blood T cell repertoires in COVID-19. Study overall: The United States, Italy and Spain supplied acute and convalescent COVID-19 samples. In each case, the material was cDNA or gDNA derived from T cells, B-cell-depleted T cells, or PBMCs.

Per the original methods: From reference gene primer amplification, estimates of nucleated cell counts were derived. Method: immunoSEQ multiplex PCR; TCRdb's copy keeps in-frame clones and lacks some. That table gives V, J and clone size, and the DNA gave D and trimming. The table has 100,000 to 150,000 clones, more than 80% seen once. This clonotype originated in a woman aged 60-75 years with acute or convalescent COVID-19. The chain couples TRBV27 to TRBJ1-5, with a tentative D call TRBD1 (5 bases). The sequencing sample was made of peripheral blood. The CDR3 spells CASSLRGNQPQHF. DNA for the CDR3: TGTGCCAGCAGCCTCAGGGGCAATCAGCCCCAGCATTTT.